A single T cell receptor beta chain is shown here with its context. The data stem from a study of blood T cell repertoires in COVID-19. Study summary: Whether acute or convalescent, the COVID-19 samples came from the United States, Italy and Spain. The analysed material was cDNA or gDNA that came from T cells, B-cell-depleted T cells, or PBMCs.

Original processing notes: Amplification with reference gene primers provided the estimates of nucleated cell counts. Profiled with immunoSEQ multiplex PCR; TCRdb holds only in-frame clones, not every one. V and J calls and clone size are as listed in that table; D and trimming were resolved from the DNA. The sample shows more than 400,000 clones, roughly 85% of them seen only once. The germline CDR1 and CDR2 sequences are LNHDA and SQIVND (reference sequence). Trimming removed 5 bases from V and 0 bases from J; junction bases left unmatched: 5. The CDR3 loop spans 16 amino acids. Specimen: peripheral blood. This clonotype originated in a human donor in a cohort sampled during active COVID-19. J is TRBJ2-2 and V is TRBV19; 8 nucleotides align to TRBD1. DNA for the CDR3: TGTGCCAGTAGTGCCGGGACAGGCACGAACACCGGGGAGCTGTTTTTT. It is translated as CASSAGTGTNTGELFF.